The clone carrying this T cell receptor (beta chain) showed up just a few times. Its matching antigen is unknown. Full-length variable regions came from constant-region reverse primers plus semi-nested Nested Universal Primer A PCR. TCRdb ran MiXCR on the 5' RACE reads and lists one entry per CDR3 protein. The sample includes 62,000 or so distinct CDR3 sequences, less than 30% of them seen just once. Whole-study results and caveats: Tumor memory CD4+ T cell TCR gene usage clustered with blood and lymph node memory CD4+ cells and lymph node naive CD4+ cells.

The ends were cut back, 2 bases at V and 2 bases at J, with 11 bases in the middle. The germline gives CDR1 SGHTS, CDR2 YDEGEE. This CDR3 has 14 residues. The sorted Tregs were CD4+CD25+CD127-/low cells. This receptor was taken from a female donor with breast cancer. Sequenced sample: tumor-infiltrating Tregs sorted from the breast tumor. The chain employs TRBV5-8 and TRBJ2-7; D is ambiguous. CDR3 protein: CASSFPGITYEQYF. The CDR3 bases are TGTGCCAGCAGCTTCCCGGGCATTACCTACGAGCAGTACTTC.